This TCR beta chain appears in the sequencing data of a study of metastatic and nonmetastatic thyroid tumors. Patients had received no treatment of any kind before thyroid surgery. TCRdb recomputed clones from the PCR reads via MiXCR. Altogether roughly 13,000 clones are present, 25% to 35% being singletons, with the ten largest covering roughly 3.8%. Concerning this clone itself: At one of its ends the junction is not consistent with the germline gene, which may arise from a read error.

The CDR3 loop spans 15 amino acids. CDR1 is SGHTA and CDR2 is FQGTGA in the germline V gene. Input material: blood. The sequence was obtained from a female donor with papillary thyroid cancer or a benign thyroid nodule (not recorded which). Some clones in this sample may be carry-over from other donors' samples. The genes are TRBV7-3 and TRBJ2-5; possible D gene TRBD2, 5 bases. As DNA, the CDR3 is TGTGCCAGCGGCTTAACAGCGGAAAACCAAGAGACCCAGAACTTC. The encoded protein is CASGLTAENQETQNF.